These 32 T cell receptor beta chains were sequenced from one sample in a study of blood T cell repertoires in COVID-19. Using immunoSEQ multiplex PCR, the repertoire was profiled, and TCRdb retains in-frame clones only, with some absent. The data contain some 130,000 clones, about 89% of them singletons. Sequenced: peripheral blood. The receptors derive from a man between 60 and 70 years old with COVID-19, enrolled during active disease.

The rearrangement uses TRBV7-9 and TRBJ1-5, with a weak D call TRBD1 (5 bases). This CDR3 has 11 amino acids. Germline CDR1 is SEHNR and CDR2 is FQNEAQ (reference sequence). Trimming pared 4 bases from V and 9 bases from J, leaving 7 bases between. The CDR3 sequence: CASSWGGPQHF. CDR3 DNA: TGTGCCAGCAGCTGGGGGGGGCCCCAGCATTTT.

This sequence joins TRBV29-1 and TRBJ1-2; 7 positions agree with TRBD1. The CDR3 runs to 13 residues. The V gene's germline CDR1 is SQVTM and CDR2 ANQGSEA. After removal of 4 bases from V and 5 bases from J, the junction contained 7 bases not matched to a gene. The DNA for the CDR3 is TGCAGCGTTGCCCCCACAGGGGATTATGGCTACACCTTC. Translated: CSVAPTGDYGYTF. Combining the CDR3 with reference TRBV29-1 and TRBJ1-2 gives the whole variable domain SAVISQKPSRDICQRGTSLTIQCQVDSQVTMMFWYRQQPGQSLTLIATANQGSEATYESGFVIDKFPISRPNLTFSTLTVSNMSPEDSSIYLCSVAPTGDYGYTFGSGTRLTVV.

This sequence joins TRBV5-6 and TRBJ2-3; a weak D match, TRBD1 (5 bases). Between the trimmed V and J ends, which lost 2 bases and 3 bases, there was a span of 13 bases. The CDR3 runs to 15 residues. From germline, CDR1 is SGHDT and CDR2 YYEEEE. In DNA form, the CDR3 reads TGTGCCAGCAGCTTAGAGCAGGGTAATACAGATACGCAGTATTTT. Its translation is CASSLEQGNTDTQYF.

The J gene is TRBJ1-6, the V gene TRBV4-3; 7 bases match TRBD1. Per germline, CDR1 LGHNA and CDR2 YSLEER. With V trimmed by 0 bases and J by 10 bases, 0 bases remained unmatched. The CDR3 contains 13 residues. This CDR3 is CASSQEGGSPLHF. In nucleotides, the CDR3 is TGCGCCAGCAGCCAAGAAGGGGGCTCACCCCTCCACTTT.

This clone appeared a single time. The chain uses TRBV10-2 and TRBJ1-2; 12 bases agree with TRBD1. The CDR3 extends over 15 amino acids. CDR1 and CDR2 from the germline V gene are WSHSY and SAAADI. The ends lost 7 bases at V and 8 bases at J; junction bases unmatched: 11. In DNA form, the CDR3 reads TGCGCCAGCACCGACGGGACAGGGGGCTTTTGGGGCTACACCTTC. Translating gives CASTDGTGGFWGYTF.

The chain links TRBV6-4 to TRBJ1-6; 7 positions match TRBD1. V gave up 3 bases and J gave up 10 bases; unmatched junction bases: 6. CDR1 is MRHNA and CDR2 is SNTAGT in the germline V gene. This CDR3 region has 14 residues. This CDR3 is CASSETSGGSPLHF. CDR3 nucleotide sequence: TGTGCCAGCAGTGAAACCTCAGGGGGATCACCCCTCCACTTT.

The genes are TRBV6-1 and TRBJ1-3, with D uncertain. The germline V gene has CDR1 MNHNS and CDR2 SASEGT. Trimming left V 2 bases short and J 4 bases short, with 15 bases between. The length of the CDR3 is 16 residues. In DNA form, the CDR3 reads TGTGCCAGCAGTGAACTTGGGTCGGGAAGGGGAAACACCATATATTTT. Translating it yields CASSELGSGRGNTIYF.

The V gene is TRBV5-8, the J gene TRBJ1-1, with 7 bases that match TRBD1. The V gene's germline CDR1 is SGHTS and CDR2 YDEGEE. The V and J ends lost 3 bases and 4 bases, in that order; junction bases with no gene match: 9. The CDR3 loop spans 15 amino acids. The CDR3 coding sequence is TGTGCCAGCAGCTCACTGGGACAGCGAGGCACTGAAGCTTTCTTT. It yields the protein CASSSLGQRGTEAFF.

V gene TRBV11-2 combines with J gene TRBJ1-3, with TRBD1 identical over 7 bases. The germline V gene has CDR1 SGHAT and CDR2 FQNNGV. The J segment lost 0 bases and the V segment lost 5 bases, leaving 7 bases of the junction unmatched. CDR3 length: 16 amino acids. The DNA for the CDR3 is TGTGCCAGCAGCCCGATCCGGGACAGCTCTGGAAACACCATATATTTT. This encodes CASSPIRDSSGNTIYF.

This clone was detected only a few times. This chain joins TRBV12-3 or TRBV12-4 and TRBJ1-6, with D hard to call. V lost 3 bases and J 10 bases, leaving 7 bases between the germline ends. The CDR3 consists of 12 residues. The CDR3, as DNA: TGTGCCAGCAGTTTCCCCAGATCACCCCTCCACTTT. It codes for CASSFPRSPLHF.

J is TRBJ1-5 and V is TRBV6-6; 8 bases map to TRBD1. Germline V gene lookup returns CDR1 MNHNY and CDR2 SVGAGI (reference sequence). CDR3 length equals 15 residues. V was clipped by 7 bases and J by 6 bases; unmatched bases: 11. The CDR3 coding sequence is TGTGCCAGCACCCTCCGGGTGGACAGGGTTCAGCCCCAGCATTTT. It yields the protein CASTLRVDRVQPQHF.

The V and J genes are TRBV6-1 and TRBJ1-3; weak D call: TRBD1 (5 bases). This CDR3 spans 15 amino acids. Trimming pared 2 bases from V and 4 bases from J, leaving 12 bases between. Looked up from germline, CDR1 is MNHNS and CDR2 is SASEGT. CDR3 in amino acids: CASSEFVTGGNTIYF. The DNA for the CDR3 is TGTGCCAGCAGTGAATTTGTAACAGGAGGAAACACCATATATTTT.

V and J are TRBV5-4 and TRBJ1-5, with 7 positions matching TRBD1. This CDR3 contains 16 residues. V shed 3 bases and J 0 bases; nucleotides not matched to a gene: 6. CDR1 and CDR2 (germline): SGHNT, YYREEE (reference sequence). The CDR3 bases are TGTGCCAGCAGCTGGGGACAGTCTTATAGCAATCAGCCCCAGCATTTT. It codes for CASSWGQSYSNQPQHF.

The chain has TRBV7-2 and TRBJ2-7, with 8 nucleotides matching TRBD1. V dropped 1 base and J dropped 2; count of bases not matched to a gene: 7. Germline loops: CDR1 SGHTA, CDR2 FQGNSA. There are 16 residues in the CDR3. CDR3 in DNA: TGTGCCAGCAGCTTAGGTGGCAGGGGGCTTCCCTACGAGCAGTACTTC. It codes for CASSLGGRGLPYEQYF.

The V gene is TRBV27, the J gene TRBJ1-3; 9 bases agree with TRBD1. The V gene's germline CDR1 is MNHEY and CDR2 SMNVEV (reference sequence). Trimming cost V 4 bases and J 6 bases; bases outside gene matches: 4. The CDR3 runs to 14 residues. The CDR3 sequence is CASSWGQGANTIYF. The CDR3 nucleotides are TGTGCCAGCAGTTGGGGACAGGGAGCAAACACCATATATTTT.

V gene TRBV5-1 combines with J gene TRBJ2-1; TRBD2 matches at 7 bases. Trimming at V came to 1 base and at J to 5 bases, leaving 9 bases not matched to a gene. The CDR3 is made up of 16 amino acids. The germline gives CDR1 SGHRS, CDR2 YFSETQ. The CDR3 bases are TGCGCCAGCAGCTTGTCGCCGACTAGCTACAACAATGAGCAGTTCTTC. This encodes CASSLSPTSYNNEQFF.

The chain has TRBV30 and TRBJ1-6; 10 nucleotides line up with TRBD1. V was clipped by 3 bases and J by 6 bases; unmatched bases: 8. The CDR3 loop spans 16 amino acids. CDR1 is GTSNPN, CDR2 SVGIG, per germline (reference sequence). CDR3 sequence reads: CAWSVGQGVLNSPLHF. The CDR3 DNA reads TGTGCCTGGAGCGTAGGACAGGGGGTTCTTAATTCACCCCTCCACTTT.

V and J are TRBV9 and TRBJ1-3, with a possible D match to TRBD1 (6 bases). CDR3 length: 15 amino acids. The V end lost 4 bases, the J end lost 4 bases, and 15 bases lay between the germline ends. Germline CDR1 SGDLS, CDR2 YYNGEE. CDR3 DNA: TGTGCCAGCAGCAACACGATGGGGGCGGGAAACACCATATATTTT. This sequence encodes CASSNTMGAGNTIYF.

V is TRBV6-2 or TRBV6-3 and J is TRBJ2-2; D is uncertain. Germline-derived CDR1 and CDR2 are MNHEY and SVGEGT. V was clipped by 5 bases and J by 0 bases, with 13 bases between them. This CDR3 has 16 residues. The CDR3 here is CASSRPGAANTGELFF. The CDR3 DNA reads as TGTGCCAGCAGTCGCCCCGGAGCAGCGAACACCGGGGAGCTGTTTTTT.

This clone was seen just once. This sequence joins TRBV25-1 and TRBJ1-1, with D unresolved. Germline V gene lookup returns CDR1 MGHDK and CDR2 SYGVNS. The CDR3 sequence is 18 residues long. Trimming shortened V by 0 bases and J by 6 bases, and 23 bases separated the two germline ends. CDR3 sequence reads: CASSEYGKQAPHSSEAFF. The CDR3 nucleotides read TGTGCCAGCAGTGAATATGGAAAGCAGGCCCCCCATAGTTCTGAAGCTTTCTTT.

This chain joins TRBV9 and TRBJ2-5; 7 bases map to TRBD1. Germline trimming cut 0 bases from V and 5 bases from J; bases unmatched to any gene: 7. The germline V gene has CDR1 SGDLS and CDR2 YYNGEE. This CDR3 is 15 amino acids long. Here the CDR3 reads CASSVEGRGTETQYF. The CDR3 DNA reads as TGTGCCAGCAGCGTAGAGGGCAGGGGGACGGAGACCCAGTACTTC.

V and J are TRBV11-2 and TRBJ2-5; TRBD2 might be the D (6 bases). CDR1 and CDR2 from the germline V gene are SGHAT and FQNNGV. This CDR3 is 13 amino acids long. The germline V and J ends were trimmed by 5 bases and 5 bases, with 12 bases remaining between them. The CDR3 DNA reads TGTGCCAGCAGCGTTGGTGGGAGGGAGACCCAGTACTTC. This translates into CASSVGGRETQYF.

The V call is TRBV5-1, the J call TRBJ2-5; 12 bases match TRBD2. The J segment lost 2 bases and the V segment lost 6 bases, leaving 5 bases of the junction unmatched. CDR3 length: 15 amino acids. Germline V CDR1 and CDR2: SGHRS, YFSETQ. The CDR3: CASTKGTSGQETQYF. CDR3 nucleotides: TGCGCCAGCACGAAGGGGACTAGCGGGCAAGAGACCCAGTACTTC.

The rearrangement joins TRBV12-3 or TRBV12-4 to TRBJ1-6, with TRBD1 matching 7 bases. V was pared by 5 bases and J by 9 bases, with 4 bases of the junction left unmatched. The CDR3 spans 13 residues. The chain's CDR3 is CASSKGQPSPLHF. CDR3 DNA sequence: TGTGCCAGCAGTAAGGGACAGCCTTCACCCCTCCACTTT.

This clone has a single count. The J gene is TRBJ1-1, the V gene TRBV5-1, with 10 bases lining up with TRBD1. Trimming cost V 5 bases and J 4 bases; bases outside gene matches: 8. Looked up from germline, CDR1 is SGHRS and CDR2 is YFSETQ. The length of the CDR3 is 15 residues. The CDR3 DNA reads TGCGCCAGCAGTACCTCCGGGACAGGGGTCACTGAAGCTTTCTTT. Protein sequence: CASSTSGTGVTEAFF.

This chain connects TRBV7-3 to TRBJ2-1; TRBD2 matches at 8 bases. Germline V gene lookup returns CDR1 SGHTA and CDR2 FQGTGA. The CDR3 covers 17 residues. The J segment lost 7 bases and the V segment lost 3 bases, leaving 14 bases of the junction unmatched. CDR3 sequence (DNA): TGTGCCAGCAGCTTGACCTCTCAGGCGGGGGGCAGGAATGAGCAGTTCTTC. Translated, it gives CASSLTSQAGGRNEQFF.

The chain couples TRBV12-5 to TRBJ2-2; TRBD2 matches 12 bases. The CDR3 is made up of 17 amino acids. V was clipped by 1 base and J by 4 bases; unmatched bases: 4. Germline V gene sequence: CDR1 LGHNT, CDR2 FRNRAP. Here the CDR3 reads CASGLGTSGGSTGELFF. In nucleotides, the CDR3 is TGTGCTAGTGGTTTGGGAACTAGCGGGGGGAGCACCGGGGAGCTGTTTTTT.

The chain joins TRBV5-1 to TRBJ1-4; D remains ambiguous. Trimming removed 5 bases from V and 8 bases from J, with 16 bases in between. Per germline, CDR1 SGHRS and CDR2 YFSETQ. There are 14 residues in the CDR3. The CDR3 coding sequence is TGCGCCAGCAGTCTGACTCCTTCGGGGGAAAAACTGTTTTTT. It encodes CASSLTPSGEKLFF.

The chain employs TRBV9 and TRBJ2-7; TRBD1 matches 9 bases. With V trimmed by 0 bases and J by 5 bases, 15 bases remained unmatched. The CDR3 is 18 amino acids. Per germline, CDR1 SGDLS and CDR2 YYNGEE. The CDR3, as DNA: TGTGCCAGCAGCGTAGTAGGAGCTAGGGGACAGGGTTCTCACGAGCAGTACTTC. It specifies CASSVVGARGQGSHEQYF.

This chain connects TRBV7-8 to TRBJ1-2, with D hard to call. Trimming took off 2 bases at V and 1 base at J, with 8 bases between the two ends. CDR3 length: 14 amino acids. Per the germline V gene, CDR1 is SGHVS and CDR2 is FQNEAQ. The CDR3 DNA is TGTGCCAGCAGCTTACGAGCCAATAACTATGGCTACACCTTC. Encoded protein: CASSLRANNYGYTF. Variable domain in full (rest from reference TRBV7-8 and TRBJ1-2): GAGVSQSPRYKVAKRGQDVALRCDPISGHVSLFWYQQALGQGPEFLTYFQNEAQLDKSGLPSDRFFAERPEGSVSTLKIQRTQQEDSAVYLCASSLRANNYGYTFGSGTRLTVV.

V usage is TRBV5-1 and J usage is TRBJ2-1; 11 bases fit TRBD2. CDR3 size: 14 residues. CDR1 SGHRS and CDR2 YFSETQ come from the germline V gene. V gave up 3 bases and J gave up 6 bases; unmatched junction bases: 2. This CDR3 is CASSSGLAGNEQFF. DNA of the CDR3: TGCGCCAGCAGCTCAGGACTAGCGGGCAATGAGCAGTTCTTC.

The chain employs TRBV9 and TRBJ2-5; 7 positions agree with TRBD1. Germline trimming cut 4 bases from V and 2 bases from J; bases unmatched to any gene: 5. Germline-derived CDR1 and CDR2 are SGDLS and YYNGEE. The CDR3 contains 14 residues. In nucleotides, the CDR3 is TGTGCCAGCAGCCCTACGACAGGGCAAGAGACCCAGTACTTC. Amino acid sequence: CASSPTTGQETQYF.